This is a list of T cell receptor beta chains from one sample in a study of shared clonotypes between healthy human individuals. Measured with immunoSEQ multiplex PCR; TCRdb has only the in-frame clones, and not every one. The sample records more than 1,200,000 clones, approximately 98.5% being singletons. The specimen sequenced was naive CD4+ T cells sorted from blood. The receptors were gathered from a man aged 25-45 years in good health. CDR3s include the opening cysteine and the closing phenylalanine or tryptophan. A D gene is named only where the DNA matches it firmly. Only part of the rows carry a size: once, few, many, or a class if the clone is expanded.

D gene,V gene,J gene,clone size,CDR3 DNA,CDR3 protein
TRBD1,TRBV7-9,TRBJ2-1,-,TGTGCCAGCAGCGGGCCCGGGACAGCCGCCTACAATGAGCAGTTCTTC,CASSGPGTAAYNEQFF
-,TRBV4-1,TRBJ2-3,-,TGCGCCAGCAGCCAACCGGGTAGTAGCACAGATACGCAGTATTTT,CASSQPGSSTDTQYF
-,TRBV18,TRBJ2-5,-,TGTGCCAGCTCACCACTTCCGACCCGCTCCGGGTCGGGGGAGACCCAGTACTTC,CASSPLPTRSGSGETQYF
-,TRBV18,TRBJ2-1,-,TGTGCCAGCTCACCTACCGAGGGGGGTGGGCAGTTCTTC,CASSPTEGGGQFF
TRBD1,TRBV5-1,TRBJ2-2,-,TGCGCCAGCAGCTGGACAGGGGCTACCGGGGAGCTGTTTTTT,CASSWTGATGELFF
-,TRBV6-1,TRBJ1-1,-,TGTGCCAGCACTGAGGGATTGCTTAGGAGTGAAGCTTTCTTT,CASTEGLLRSEAFF
TRBD2,TRBV7-2,TRBJ2-5,-,TGTGCCAGCAGCTTAGAGGCGGGAGGGCCGGGGGAGACCCAGTACTTC,CASSLEAGGPGETQYF
-,TRBV1,TRBJ1-2,-,TGCACCAGCAGCCCCTCTCGGGGCTTGGATGGCTACACCTTC,CTSSPSRGLDGYTF
TRBD1,TRBV5-6,TRBJ1-1,-,TGTGCCAGCAGCTCTGGGAGGGGGCCCTTCAATGAAGCTTTCTTT,CASSSGRGPFNEAFF
-,TRBV9,TRBJ1-1,-,TGTGCCAGCAGCCTTCGACAGGCGGGTGATGGCACTGAAGCTTTCTTT,CASSLRQAGDGTEAFF
TRBD2,TRBV29-1,TRBJ2-7,-,TGCAGCGCCCTGGGACTAGGGGATTCCTACGAGCAGTACTTC,CSALGLGDSYEQYF
-,TRBV7-9,TRBJ2-3,once,TGTGCCAGCAACCCTGATGGGGGGAGTGGGGGCACAGATACGCAGTATTTT,CASNPDGGSGGTDTQYF
TRBD1,TRBV14,TRBJ1-2,-,TGTGCCAGCAGCCATCACCCGGGACAGCTTTTTACGGGCTACACCTTC,CASSHHPGQLFTGYTF
-,TRBV11-2,TRBJ1-3,-,TGTGCCAGCAGGGCCGGGGGGGGCCATATTTTT,CASRAGGGHIF
-,TRBV9,TRBJ2-1,-,TGTGCCAGCAGCGTAGGGGGTGGAGGGCCCCATTACAATGAGCAGTTCTTC,CASSVGGGGPHYNEQFF
-,TRBV28,TRBJ1-2,-,TGTGCCAGCAGAGATAATTCAGGGTCCTATGGCTACACCTTC,CASRDNSGSYGYTF
-,TRBV7-6,TRBJ2-7,-,TGTGCCAGCAGCTTAATGGACTCTCGTGCCTACGAGCAGTACTTC,CASSLMDSRAYEQYF
TRBD2,TRBV27,TRBJ2-7,few,TGTGCCAGCATCACGACTAGCGGGAGCTCCTACGAGCAGTACTTC,CASITTSGSSYEQYF
-,TRBV28,TRBJ1-2,-,TGTGCCAGCGTCGGACGGAACTATGGCTACACCTTC,CASVGRNYGYTF
-,TRBV7-3,TRBJ2-7,-,TGTGCCAGCAGCTTAACCGGGGGAAGCGAGCAGTACTTC,CASSLTGGSEQYF
TRBD2,TRBV5-4,TRBJ2-7,-,TGTGCCAGCAGCCAAGGGACTAGTATCCCCTCCGAGCAGTACTTC,CASSQGTSIPSEQYF
TRBD2,TRBV6-5,TRBJ2-7,-,TGTGCCAGCGGACGCGCGGGAGACATGTACGAGCAGTACTTC,CASGRAGDMYEQYF
-,TRBV9,TRBJ2-1,-,TGTGCCAGCAGCATCCCAACTCTTGGCAATGAGCAGTTCTTC,CASSIPTLGNEQFF
-,TRBV5-1,TRBJ1-1,-,TGCGCCAGCAGCTTGGGGACGGGGTTAACTGAAGCTTTCTTT,CASSLGTGLTEAFF
-,TRBV7-8,TRBJ2-4,-,TGTGCCAGCAGCTTAGTGGGGCCCCCGGACATTCAGTACTTC,CASSLVGPPDIQYF
TRBD2,TRBV18,TRBJ2-1,-,TGTGCCAGCTCACCAAGGACTAGCGGGAGTTATGAGCAGTTCTTC,CASSPRTSGSYEQFF
-,TRBV5-5,TRBJ2-1,-,TGTGCCAGCAGCCCTTGGGGCAACCCTCGGGATGAGCAGTTCTTC,CASSPWGNPRDEQFF
-,TRBV19,TRBJ1-1,-,TGTGCCAGTAGTTCGAGCAGGGCCCAGTTTAGACATGTAAAAGCTTTCTTT,CASSSSRAQFRHVKAFF
-,TRBV15,TRBJ2-5,-,TGTGCCACCAGTCACGGATGGCAGAACCAAGAGACCCAGTACTTC,CATSHGWQNQETQYF
TRBD1,TRBV6-1,TRBJ1-5,-,TGTGCCAGCGGATCTGGACAGGGGGCATTTCAGCCCCAGCATTTT,CASGSGQGAFQPQHF
TRBD1,TRBV4-1,TRBJ1-4,-,TGCGCCAGCAGCCAGGTCGGGACAGGGCTTGAAAAACTGTTTTTT,CASSQVGTGLEKLFF
-,TRBV2,TRBJ2-7,-,TGTGCCAGCAGTGCAGAGGCAGGTTCCTACGAGCAGTACTTC,CASSAEAGSYEQYF
TRBD1,TRBV9,TRBJ1-5,-,TGTGCCAGCAGCGGGGGGGACAGAAGCAATCAGCCCCAGCATTTT,CASSGGDRSNQPQHF
TRBD2,TRBV14,TRBJ2-5,-,TGTGCCAGCAGCCAAACTAGCGGAAGCCGTGGAACTGAGACCCAGTACTTC,CASSQTSGSRGTETQYF
TRBD2,TRBV29-1,TRBJ2-5,-,TGCAGCGCCATCGGGCTAGCGGGATTGATTGAACAAGAGACCCAGTACTTC,CSAIGLAGLIEQETQYF
TRBD2,TRBV25-1,TRBJ2-3,-,TGTGCCAGCAGTGAATACTGGCGGGAGGGCACAGATACGCAGTATTTT,CASSEYWREGTDTQYF
TRBD2,TRBV5-1,TRBJ2-3,-,TGCGCCAGCAGCTTGACCGGGACTAGCGGGTATAGCACAGATACGCAGTATTTT,CASSLTGTSGYSTDTQYF
TRBD1,TRBV7-9,TRBJ1-4,-,TGTGCCAGCAGCTTAGGGGACAGGGTTGAAAAACTGTTTTTT,CASSLGDRVEKLFF
TRBD1,TRBV5-1,TRBJ2-2,-,TGCGCCAGCAGCCAGGGGACAGGGAGGCACACCGGGGAGCTGTTTTTT,CASSQGTGRHTGELFF
-,TRBV25-1,TRBJ1-5,once,TGTGCCAGCAGTGATTTTGGTTTTGGGCAGCCCCAGCATTTT,CASSDFGFGQPQHF